This TCR beta chain was documented in a study of blood T cell repertoires in COVID-19. Study context: PBMCs, B-cell-depleted T cells, or T cells provided the cDNA or gDNA that made up the material.

Symptom resolution, clearance, or two negative PCRs marked the recovered donors of Cohort 3. The V and J ends lost 2 bases and 8 bases respectively, with 8 bases between them. In germline, CDR1 is SGHKS, CDR2 YYEKEE (reference sequence). The CDR3 runs 13 residues. Libraries were prepared by immunoSEQ multiplex PCR; TCRdb keeps only in-frame clonotypes and omits some of them. Of 250,000 to 350,000 clones listed, roughly nine tenths are singletons. The rearrangement joins TRBV5-5 to TRBJ1-6; D unresolved. This clonotype originated in a man aged 55-75 years who had recovered from COVID-19. The sequenced material came from PBMCs or T cells enriched from blood (not recorded which). CDR3 coding DNA: TGTGCCAGCAGCTTTGACACGGATTCACCCCTCCACTTT. Translation gives CASSFDTDSPLHF.